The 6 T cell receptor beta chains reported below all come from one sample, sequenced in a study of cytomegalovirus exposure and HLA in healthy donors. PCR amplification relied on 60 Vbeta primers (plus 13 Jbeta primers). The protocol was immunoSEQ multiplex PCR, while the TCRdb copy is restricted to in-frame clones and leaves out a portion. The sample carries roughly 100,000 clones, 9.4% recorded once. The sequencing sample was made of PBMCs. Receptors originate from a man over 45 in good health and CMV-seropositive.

This chain's CDR3 is CASSLAGEGKNIQYF. The CDR3 DNA is TGTGCCAGCAGTTTAGCGGGAGAGGGCAAAAACATTCAGTACTTC. The gene calls are TRBV28 and TRBJ2-4; 7 nucleotides align to TRBD2. CDR3 length: 15 amino acids. Trimming removed 2 bases from V and 3 bases from J; junction bases left unmatched: 4. Germline assignment: CDR1 MDHEN and CDR2 SYDVKM.

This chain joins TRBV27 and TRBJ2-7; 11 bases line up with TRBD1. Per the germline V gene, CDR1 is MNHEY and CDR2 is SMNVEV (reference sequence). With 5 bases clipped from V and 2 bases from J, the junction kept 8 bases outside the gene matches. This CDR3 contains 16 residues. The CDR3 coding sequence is TGTGCCAGCAGTCCCCCTTGGGACAGGGGGGCCTACGAGCAGTACTTC. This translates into CASSPPWDRGAYEQYF.

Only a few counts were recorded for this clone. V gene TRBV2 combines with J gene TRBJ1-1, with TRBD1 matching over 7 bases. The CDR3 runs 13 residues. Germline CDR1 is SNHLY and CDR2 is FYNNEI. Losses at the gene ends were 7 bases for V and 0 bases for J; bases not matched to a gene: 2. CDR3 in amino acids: CASKDRMNTEAFF. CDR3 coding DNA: TGTGCCAGCAAGGACAGGATGAACACTGAAGCTTTCTTT. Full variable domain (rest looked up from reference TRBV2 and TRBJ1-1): EPEVTQTPSHQVTQMGQEVILRCVPISNHLYFYWYRQILGQKVEFLVSFYNNEISEKSEIFDDQFSVERPDGSNFTLKIRSTKLEDSAMYFCASKDRMNTEAFFGQGTRLTVV.

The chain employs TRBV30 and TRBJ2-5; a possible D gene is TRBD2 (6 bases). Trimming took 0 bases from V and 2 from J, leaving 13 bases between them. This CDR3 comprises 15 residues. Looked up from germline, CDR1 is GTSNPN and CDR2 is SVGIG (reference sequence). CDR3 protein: CAWSVGLAIQETQYF. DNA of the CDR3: TGTGCCTGGAGTGTAGGTCTAGCGATACAAGAGACCCAGTACTTC. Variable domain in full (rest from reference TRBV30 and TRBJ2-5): SQTIHQWPATLVQPVGSPLSLECTVEGTSNPNLYWYRQAAGRGLQLLFYSVGIGQISSEVPQNLSASRPQDRQFILSSKKLLLSDSGFYLCAWSVGLAIQETQYFGPGTRLLVL.

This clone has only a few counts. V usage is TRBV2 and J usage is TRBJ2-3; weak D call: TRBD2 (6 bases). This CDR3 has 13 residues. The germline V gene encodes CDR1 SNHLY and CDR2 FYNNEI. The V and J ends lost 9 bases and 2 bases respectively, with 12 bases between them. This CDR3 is CASSLAFTDTQYF. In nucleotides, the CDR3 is TGTGCCAGTTCACTAGCCTTCACAGATACGCAGTATTTT.

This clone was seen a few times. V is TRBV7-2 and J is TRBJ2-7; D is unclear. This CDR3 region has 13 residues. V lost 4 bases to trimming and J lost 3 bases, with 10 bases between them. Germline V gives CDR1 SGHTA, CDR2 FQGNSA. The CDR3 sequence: CASSSLAGYEQYF. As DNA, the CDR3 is TGTGCCAGCAGCTCCTTAGCTGGCTACGAGCAGTACTTC.